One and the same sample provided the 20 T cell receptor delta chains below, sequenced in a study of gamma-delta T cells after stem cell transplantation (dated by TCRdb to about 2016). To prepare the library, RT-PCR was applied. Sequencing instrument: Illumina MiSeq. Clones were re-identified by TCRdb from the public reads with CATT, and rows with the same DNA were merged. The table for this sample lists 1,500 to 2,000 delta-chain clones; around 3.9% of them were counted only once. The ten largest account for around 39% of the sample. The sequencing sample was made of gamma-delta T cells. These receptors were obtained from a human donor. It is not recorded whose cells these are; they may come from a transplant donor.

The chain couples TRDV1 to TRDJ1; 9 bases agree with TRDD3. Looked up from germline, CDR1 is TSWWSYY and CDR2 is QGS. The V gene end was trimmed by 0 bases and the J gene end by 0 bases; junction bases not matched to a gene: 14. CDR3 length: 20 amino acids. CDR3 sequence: CALGELVILLWGYDTDKLIF. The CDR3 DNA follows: TGTGCTCTTGGGGAACTAGTAATCCTACTCTGGGGATACGACACCGATAAACTCATCTTT.

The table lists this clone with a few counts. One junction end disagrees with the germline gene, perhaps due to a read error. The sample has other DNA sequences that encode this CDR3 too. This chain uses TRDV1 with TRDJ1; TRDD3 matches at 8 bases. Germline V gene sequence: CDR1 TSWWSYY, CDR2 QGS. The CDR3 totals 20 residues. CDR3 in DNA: TGTGCTCTAGGGGAATTGCCCAGGGCCCTTATATGGGGGATGACCGATAAACTCATCTTT. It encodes CALGELPRALIWGMTDKLIF.

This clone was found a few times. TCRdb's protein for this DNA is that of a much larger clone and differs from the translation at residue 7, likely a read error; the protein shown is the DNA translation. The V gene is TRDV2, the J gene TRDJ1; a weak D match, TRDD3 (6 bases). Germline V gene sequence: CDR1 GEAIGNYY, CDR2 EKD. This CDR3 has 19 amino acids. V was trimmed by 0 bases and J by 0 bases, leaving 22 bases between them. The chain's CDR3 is CACDTVATNGLGDTDKLIF. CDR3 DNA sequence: TGTGCCTGTGACACCGTGGCTACGAATGGGTTGGGGGACACCGATAAACTCATCTTT.

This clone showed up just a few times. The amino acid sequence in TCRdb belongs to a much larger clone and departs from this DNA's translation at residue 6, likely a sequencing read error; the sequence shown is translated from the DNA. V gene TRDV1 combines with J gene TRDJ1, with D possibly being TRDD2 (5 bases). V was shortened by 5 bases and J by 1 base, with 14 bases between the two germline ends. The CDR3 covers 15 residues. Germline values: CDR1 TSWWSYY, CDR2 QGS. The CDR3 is CALGLHFLPTDKLIF. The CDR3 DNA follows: TGTGCTCTTGGGCTCCATTTCCTCCCCACCGATAAACTCATCTTT.

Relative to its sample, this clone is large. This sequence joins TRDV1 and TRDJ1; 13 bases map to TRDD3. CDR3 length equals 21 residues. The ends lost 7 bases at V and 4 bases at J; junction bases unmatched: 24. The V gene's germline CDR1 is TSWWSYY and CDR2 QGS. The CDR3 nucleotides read TGTGCTCTTGTCCCCCCCTTCCTACTAGTCACTGGGGGATACGGCTTCGATAAACTCATCTTT. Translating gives CALVPPFLLVTGGYGFDKLIF.

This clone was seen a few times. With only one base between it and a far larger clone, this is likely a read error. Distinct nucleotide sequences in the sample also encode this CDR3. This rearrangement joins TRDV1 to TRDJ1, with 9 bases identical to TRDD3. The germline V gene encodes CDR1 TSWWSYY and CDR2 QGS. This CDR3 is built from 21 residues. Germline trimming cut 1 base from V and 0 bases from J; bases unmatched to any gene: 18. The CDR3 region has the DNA TGTGCTCTTGGGGAACCGCCTAACCCGTACTGGGGGAGAGAGTACACCGATAAACTCATCTTT. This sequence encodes CALGEPPNPYWGREYTDKLIF.

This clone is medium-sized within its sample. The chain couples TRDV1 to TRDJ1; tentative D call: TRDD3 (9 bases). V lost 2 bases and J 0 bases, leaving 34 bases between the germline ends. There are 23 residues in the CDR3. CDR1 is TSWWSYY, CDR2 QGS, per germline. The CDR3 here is CALGEAASYFPGWGIEYTDKLIF. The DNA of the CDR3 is TGTGCTCTTGGGGAAGCAGCTTCCTACTTCCCGGGGTGGGGGATAGAATACACCGATAAACTCATCTTT.

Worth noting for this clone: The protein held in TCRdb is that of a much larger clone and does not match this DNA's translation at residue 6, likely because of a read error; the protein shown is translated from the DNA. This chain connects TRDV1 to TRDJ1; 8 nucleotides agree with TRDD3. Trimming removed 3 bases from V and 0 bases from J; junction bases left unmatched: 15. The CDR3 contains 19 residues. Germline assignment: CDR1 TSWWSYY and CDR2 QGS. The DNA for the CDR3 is TGTGCTCTTGGGGACGTTCCCCGTACTGGGGGTTCTCACACCGATAAACTCATCTTT. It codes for CALGDVPRTGGSHTDKLIF.

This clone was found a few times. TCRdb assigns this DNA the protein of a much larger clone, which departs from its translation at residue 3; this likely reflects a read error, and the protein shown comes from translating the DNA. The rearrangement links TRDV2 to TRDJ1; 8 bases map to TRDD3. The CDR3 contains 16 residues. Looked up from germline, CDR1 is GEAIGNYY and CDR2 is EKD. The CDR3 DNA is TGTGCCTATGACACCTTGGGGGATTACGACACCGATAAACTCATCTTT. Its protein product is CAYDTLGDYDTDKLIF.

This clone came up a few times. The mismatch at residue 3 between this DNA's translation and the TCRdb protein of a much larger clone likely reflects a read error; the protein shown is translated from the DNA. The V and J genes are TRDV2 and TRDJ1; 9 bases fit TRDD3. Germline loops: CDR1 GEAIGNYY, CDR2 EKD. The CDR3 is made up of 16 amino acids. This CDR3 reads CARDTLLGDPTDKLIF. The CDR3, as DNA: TGTGCCCGTGACACCCTACTGGGGGACCCCACCGATAAACTCATCTTT.

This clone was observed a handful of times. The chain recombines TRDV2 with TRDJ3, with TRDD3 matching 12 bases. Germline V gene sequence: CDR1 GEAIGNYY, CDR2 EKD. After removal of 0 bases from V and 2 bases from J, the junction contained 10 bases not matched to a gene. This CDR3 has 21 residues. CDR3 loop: CACDTAAGGYGAAWDTRQMFF. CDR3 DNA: TGTGCCTGTGACACCGCCGCTGGGGGATACGGAGCGGCCTGGGACACCCGACAGATGTTTTTC.

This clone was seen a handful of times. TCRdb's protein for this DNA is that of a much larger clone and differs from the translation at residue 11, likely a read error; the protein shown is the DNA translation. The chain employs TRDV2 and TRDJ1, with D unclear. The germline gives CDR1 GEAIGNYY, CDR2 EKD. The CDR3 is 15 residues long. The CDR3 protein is CACILVPGEDGKLIF. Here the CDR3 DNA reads TGTGCCTGTATTCTTGTACCCGGCGAGGACGGTAAACTTATCTTT.

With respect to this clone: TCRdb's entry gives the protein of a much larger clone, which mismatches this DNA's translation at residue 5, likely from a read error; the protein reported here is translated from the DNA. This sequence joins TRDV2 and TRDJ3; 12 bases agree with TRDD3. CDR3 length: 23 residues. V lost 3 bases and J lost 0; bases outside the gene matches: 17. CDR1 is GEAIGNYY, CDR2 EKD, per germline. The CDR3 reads CACDVGYWGIQDGGSWDTRQMFF. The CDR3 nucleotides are TGTGCCTGTGACGTGGGATACTGGGGGATACAAGACGGAGGCTCCTGGGACACCCGACAGATGTTTTTC.

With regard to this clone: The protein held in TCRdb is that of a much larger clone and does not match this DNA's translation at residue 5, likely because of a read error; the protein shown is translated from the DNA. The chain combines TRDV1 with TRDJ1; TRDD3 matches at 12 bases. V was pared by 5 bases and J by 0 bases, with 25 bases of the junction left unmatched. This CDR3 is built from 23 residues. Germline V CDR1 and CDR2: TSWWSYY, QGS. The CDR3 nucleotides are TGTGCTCTTGGGAACCCCCCCCTCTTCCGCTACTGGGGGATACTCTATGACACCGATAAACTCATCTTT. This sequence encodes CALGNPPLFRYWGILYDTDKLIF.

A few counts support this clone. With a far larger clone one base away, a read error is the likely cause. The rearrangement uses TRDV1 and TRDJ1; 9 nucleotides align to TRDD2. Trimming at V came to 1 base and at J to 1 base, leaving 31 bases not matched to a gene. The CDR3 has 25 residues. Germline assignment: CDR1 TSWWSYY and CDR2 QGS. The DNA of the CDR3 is TGTGCTCTTGGGGAACCGCGACGAACAAGGCCTTCCTACACGCCTTCCAGGGGAGGCACCGATAAACTCATCTTT. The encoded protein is CALGEPRRTRPSYTPSRGGTDKLIF.

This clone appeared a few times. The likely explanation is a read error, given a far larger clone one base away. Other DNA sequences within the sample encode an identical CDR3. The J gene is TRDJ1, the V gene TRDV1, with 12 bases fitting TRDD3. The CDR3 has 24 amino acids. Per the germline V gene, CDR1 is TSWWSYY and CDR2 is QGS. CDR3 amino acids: CALGEDPYHWGILRAPWYTDKLIF. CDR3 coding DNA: TGTGCTCTTGGGGAAGACCCCTACCACTGGGGGATACTACGTGCCCCCTGGTACACCGATAAGCTCATCTTT.

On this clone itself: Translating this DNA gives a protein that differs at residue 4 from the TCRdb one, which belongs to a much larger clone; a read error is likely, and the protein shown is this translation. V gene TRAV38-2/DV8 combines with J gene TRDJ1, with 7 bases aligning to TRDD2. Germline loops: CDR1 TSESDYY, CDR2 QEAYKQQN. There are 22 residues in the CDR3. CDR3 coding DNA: TGTGCTTATGGGAGTATTTTCCTACCCCTTACTGGATTATACTGGTACACCGATAAACTCATCTTT. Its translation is CAYGSIFLPLTGLYWYTDKLIF.

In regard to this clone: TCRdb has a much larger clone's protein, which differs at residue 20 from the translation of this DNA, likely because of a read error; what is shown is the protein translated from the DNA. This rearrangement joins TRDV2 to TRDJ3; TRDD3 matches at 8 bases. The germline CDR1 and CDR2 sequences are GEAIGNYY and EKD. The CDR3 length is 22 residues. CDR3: CACDTVLLGESLSSWDTRQVFF. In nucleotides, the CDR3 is TGTGCCTGTGACACCGTGCTTCTGGGGGAAAGCTTGAGCTCCTGGGACACCCGACAGGTGTTTTTC.

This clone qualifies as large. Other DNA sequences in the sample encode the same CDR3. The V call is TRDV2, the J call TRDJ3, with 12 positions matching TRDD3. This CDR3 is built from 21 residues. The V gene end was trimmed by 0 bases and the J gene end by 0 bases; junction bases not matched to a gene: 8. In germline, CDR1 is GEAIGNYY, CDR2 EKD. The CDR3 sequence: CACDTAAGGYGSSWDTRQMFF. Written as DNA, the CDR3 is TGTGCCTGTGACACCGCCGCTGGGGGATACGGGAGCTCCTGGGACACCCGACAGATGTTTTTC.

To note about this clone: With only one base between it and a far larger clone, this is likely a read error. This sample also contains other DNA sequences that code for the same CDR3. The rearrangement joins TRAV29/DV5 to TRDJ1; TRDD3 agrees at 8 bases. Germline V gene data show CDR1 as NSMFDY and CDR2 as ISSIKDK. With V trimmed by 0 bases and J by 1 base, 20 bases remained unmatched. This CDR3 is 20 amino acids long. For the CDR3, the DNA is TGTGCAGCAAGCGCGCGGGATTTCCGGCTGTGGGGGATCCTCACCGATAAACTCATCTTT. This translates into CAASARDFRLWGILTDKLIF.